The present TCR beta chain was sequenced within a study of T cells expressing NK-cell markers. Reprocessing the 5' RACE reads, TCRdb reports a single entry for every CDR3 protein and omits DNA. Here the sample table reports 200,000 to 300,000 distinct CDR3 sequences. Germline values: CDR1 MNHEY, CDR2 SVGAGI. CDR3 size: 14 residues. The gene calls are TRBV6-5 and TRBJ1-1. The sequenced material came from blood T cells: a sorted CD56 or NKG2C T cell subset, CD4+ or CD8+ T cells, or bulk PBMC T cells (not recorded which). This clonotype was obtained from a woman between 18 and 70 years old in good health. The CDR3 reads CASSYMGVAGEAFF.